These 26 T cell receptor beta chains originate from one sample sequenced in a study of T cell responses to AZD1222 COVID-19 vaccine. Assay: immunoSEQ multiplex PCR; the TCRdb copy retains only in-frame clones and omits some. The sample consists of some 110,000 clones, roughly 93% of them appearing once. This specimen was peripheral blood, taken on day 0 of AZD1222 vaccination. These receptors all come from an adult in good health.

The CDR3 DNA is TGCAGTGCTAGTGCAGGGGGCTCTCAGCCCCAGCATTTT. This translates into CSASAGGSQPQHF. The chain combines TRBV20-1 with TRBJ1-5; 8 positions match TRBD1. V dropped 3 bases and J dropped 6; count of bases not matched to a gene: 4. Looked up from germline, CDR1 is DFQATT and CDR2 is SNEGSKA (reference sequence). This CDR3 comprises 13 residues.

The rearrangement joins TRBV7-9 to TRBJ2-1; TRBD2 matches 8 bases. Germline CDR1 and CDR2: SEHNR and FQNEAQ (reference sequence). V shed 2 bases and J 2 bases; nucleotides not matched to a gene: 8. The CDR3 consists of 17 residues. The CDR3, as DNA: TGTGCCAGCAGCTTAACTAGCGGACCCTCTGCCTACAATGAGCAGTTCTTC. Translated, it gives CASSLTSGPSAYNEQFF.

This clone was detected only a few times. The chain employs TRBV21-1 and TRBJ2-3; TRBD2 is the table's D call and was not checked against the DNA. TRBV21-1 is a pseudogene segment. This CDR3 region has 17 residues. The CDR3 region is CASSNPLSGRGTDTQYF. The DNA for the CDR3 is TGTGCCAGCAGCAACCCTCTTAGCGGGAGAGGCACAGATACGCAGTATTTT.

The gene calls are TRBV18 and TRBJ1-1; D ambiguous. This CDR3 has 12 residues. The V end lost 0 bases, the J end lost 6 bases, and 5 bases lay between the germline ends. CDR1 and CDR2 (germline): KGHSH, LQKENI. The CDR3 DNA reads TGTGCCAGCTCACCACCGGGCTCTGAAGCTTTCTTT. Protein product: CASSPPGSEAFF.

The CDR3: CASSRTSVDGYTF. In nucleotides, the CDR3 is TGTGCCAGTTCCCGGACAAGTGTCGATGGCTACACCTTC. The chain joins TRBV6-6 to TRBJ1-2, with a tentative D call TRBD1 (5 bases). The germline V gene has CDR1 MNHNY and CDR2 SVGAGI (reference sequence). The CDR3 covers 13 residues. Trimming removed 9 bases at V and 6 bases at J, with 17 bases between.

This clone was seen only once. CDR3 sequence reads: CASSQDPLAGGPYNEQFF. The DNA of the CDR3 is TGTGCCAGCAGCCAAGATCCGCTAGCGGGAGGCCCCTACAATGAGCAGTTCTTC. V is TRBV3-1 (or the pseudogene TRBV3-2) and J is TRBJ2-1, with TRBD2 matching over 11 bases. Germline CDR1 is LGHDT and CDR2 is YNNKEL (reference sequence). V was clipped by 0 bases and J by 2 bases; unmatched bases: 6. This CDR3 contains 18 residues.

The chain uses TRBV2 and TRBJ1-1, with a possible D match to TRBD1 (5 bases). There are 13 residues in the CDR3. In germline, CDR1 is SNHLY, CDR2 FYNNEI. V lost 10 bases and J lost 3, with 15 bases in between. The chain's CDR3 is CATLPGPYTEAFF. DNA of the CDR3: TGTGCCACCTTACCGGGGCCTTACACTGAAGCTTTCTTT.

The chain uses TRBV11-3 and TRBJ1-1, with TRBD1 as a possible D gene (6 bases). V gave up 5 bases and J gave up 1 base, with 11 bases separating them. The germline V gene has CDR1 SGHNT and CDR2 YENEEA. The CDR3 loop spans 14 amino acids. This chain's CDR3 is CASSPPRGNTEAFF. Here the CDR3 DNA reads TGTGCCAGCAGCCCGCCCAGGGGGAACACTGAAGCTTTCTTT. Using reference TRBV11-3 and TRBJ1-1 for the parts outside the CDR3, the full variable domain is EAGVVQSPRYKIIEKKQPVAFWCNPISGHNTLYWYLQNLGQGPELLIRYENEEAVDDSQLPKDRFSAERLKGVDSTLKIQPAELGDSAVYLCASSPPRGNTEAFFGQGTRLTVV.

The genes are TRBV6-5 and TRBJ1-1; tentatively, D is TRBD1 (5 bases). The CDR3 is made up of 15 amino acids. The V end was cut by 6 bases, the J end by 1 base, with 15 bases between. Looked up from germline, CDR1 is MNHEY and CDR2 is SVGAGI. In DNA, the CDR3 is TGTGCCAGCAGAAGGGACCTGGACGAGAACACTGAAGCTTTCTTT. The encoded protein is CASRRDLDENTEAFF.

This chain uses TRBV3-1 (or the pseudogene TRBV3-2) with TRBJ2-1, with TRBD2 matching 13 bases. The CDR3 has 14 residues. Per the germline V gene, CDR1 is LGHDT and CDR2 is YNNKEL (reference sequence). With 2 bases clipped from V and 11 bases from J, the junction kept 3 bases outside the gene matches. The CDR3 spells CASSQMTSGGKQFF. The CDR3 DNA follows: TGTGCCAGCAGCCAAATGACTAGCGGGGGGAAGCAGTTCTTC.

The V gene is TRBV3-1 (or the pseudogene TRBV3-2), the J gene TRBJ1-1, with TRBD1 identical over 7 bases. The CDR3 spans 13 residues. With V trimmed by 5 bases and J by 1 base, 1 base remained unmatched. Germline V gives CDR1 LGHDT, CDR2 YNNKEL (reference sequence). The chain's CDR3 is CASSWTGNTEAFF. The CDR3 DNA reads TGTGCCAGCAGCTGGACAGGGAACACTGAAGCTTTCTTT.

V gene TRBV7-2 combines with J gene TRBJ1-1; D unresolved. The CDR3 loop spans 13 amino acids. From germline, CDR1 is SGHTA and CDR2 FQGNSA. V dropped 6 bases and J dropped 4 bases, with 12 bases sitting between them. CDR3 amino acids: CASRSSMGTEAFF. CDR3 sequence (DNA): TGTGCCAGCAGGTCCTCAATGGGCACTGAAGCTTTCTTT.

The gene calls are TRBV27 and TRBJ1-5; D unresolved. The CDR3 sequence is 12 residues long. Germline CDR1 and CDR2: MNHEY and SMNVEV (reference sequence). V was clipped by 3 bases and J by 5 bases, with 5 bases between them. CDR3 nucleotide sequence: TGTGCCAGCAGTTTCCACGATCAGCCCCAGCATTTT. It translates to CASSFHDQPQHF.

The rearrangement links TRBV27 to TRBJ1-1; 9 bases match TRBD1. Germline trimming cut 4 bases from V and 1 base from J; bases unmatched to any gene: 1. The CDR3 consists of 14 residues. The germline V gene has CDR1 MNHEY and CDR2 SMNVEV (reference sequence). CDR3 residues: CASSSGQGNTEAFF. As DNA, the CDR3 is TGTGCCAGCAGTTCGGGACAGGGGAACACTGAAGCTTTCTTT.

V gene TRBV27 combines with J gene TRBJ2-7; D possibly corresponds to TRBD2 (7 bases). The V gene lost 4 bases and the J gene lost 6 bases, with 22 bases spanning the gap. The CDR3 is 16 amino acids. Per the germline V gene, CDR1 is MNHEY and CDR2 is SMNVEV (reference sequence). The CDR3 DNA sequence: TGTGCCAGCAGTTATCTTGGGGGGGGCTTTCGGGGCGAGCAGTACTTC. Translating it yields CASSYLGGGFRGEQYF.

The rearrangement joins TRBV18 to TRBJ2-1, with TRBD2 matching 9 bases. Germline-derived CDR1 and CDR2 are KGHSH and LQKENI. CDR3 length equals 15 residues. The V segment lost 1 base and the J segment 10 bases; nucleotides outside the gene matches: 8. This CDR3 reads CASSPRAGGSGEQFF. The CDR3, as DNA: TGTGCCAGCTCACCACGAGCGGGAGGCTCCGGGGAGCAGTTCTTC. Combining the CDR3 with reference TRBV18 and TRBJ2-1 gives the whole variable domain NAGVMQNPRHLVRRRGQEARLRCSPMKGHSHVYWYRQLPEEGLKFMVYLQKENIIDESGMPKERFSAEFPKEGPSILRIQQVVRGDSAAYFCASSPRAGGSGEQFFGPGTRLTVL.

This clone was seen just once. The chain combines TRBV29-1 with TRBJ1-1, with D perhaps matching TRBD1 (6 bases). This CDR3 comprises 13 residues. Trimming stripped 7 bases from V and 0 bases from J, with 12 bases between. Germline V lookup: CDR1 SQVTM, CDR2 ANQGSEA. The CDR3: CSALGHLNTEAFF. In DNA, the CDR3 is TGCAGCGCCCTGGGACATTTGAACACTGAAGCTTTCTTT.

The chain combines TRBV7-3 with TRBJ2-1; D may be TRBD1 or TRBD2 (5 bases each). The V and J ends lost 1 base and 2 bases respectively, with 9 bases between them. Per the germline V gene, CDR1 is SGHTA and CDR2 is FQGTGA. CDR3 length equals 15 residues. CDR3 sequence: CASSLMRGAYNEQFF. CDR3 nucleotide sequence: TGTGCCAGCAGCTTAATGAGGGGCGCCTACAATGAGCAGTTCTTC.

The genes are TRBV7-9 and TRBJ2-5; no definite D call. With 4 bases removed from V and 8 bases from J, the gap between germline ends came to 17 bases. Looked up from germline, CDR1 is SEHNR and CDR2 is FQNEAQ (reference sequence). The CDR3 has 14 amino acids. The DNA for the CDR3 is TGTGCCAGCAGCTCCGCGAGCCCCCGATTCACCCAGTACTTC. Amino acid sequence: CASSSASPRFTQYF.

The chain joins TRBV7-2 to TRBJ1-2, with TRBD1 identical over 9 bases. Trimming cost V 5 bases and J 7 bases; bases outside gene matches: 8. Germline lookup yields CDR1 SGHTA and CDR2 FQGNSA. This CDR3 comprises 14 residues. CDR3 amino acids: CASSPVQGAGGYTF. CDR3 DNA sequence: TGTGCCAGCAGCCCCGTACAGGGGGCGGGTGGCTACACCTTC.

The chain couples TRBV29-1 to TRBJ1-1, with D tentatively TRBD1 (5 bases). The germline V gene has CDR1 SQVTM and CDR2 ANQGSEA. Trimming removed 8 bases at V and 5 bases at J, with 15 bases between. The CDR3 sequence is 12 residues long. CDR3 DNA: TGCAGCATCTGGGACCTGGGGACTGAAGCTTTCTTT. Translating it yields CSIWDLGTEAFF.

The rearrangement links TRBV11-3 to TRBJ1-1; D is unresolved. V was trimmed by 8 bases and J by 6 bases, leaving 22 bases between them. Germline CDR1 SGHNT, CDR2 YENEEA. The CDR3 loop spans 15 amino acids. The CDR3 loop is CASGPSGIFDPEAFF. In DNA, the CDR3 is TGTGCCAGCGGCCCCTCCGGGATATTTGATCCTGAAGCTTTCTTT.

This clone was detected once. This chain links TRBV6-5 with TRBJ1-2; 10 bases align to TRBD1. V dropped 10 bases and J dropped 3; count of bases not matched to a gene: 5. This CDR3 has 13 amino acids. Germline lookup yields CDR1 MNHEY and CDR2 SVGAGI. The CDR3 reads CAIEDRGDYGYTF. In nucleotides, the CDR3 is TGTGCCATCGAGGACAGGGGGGACTATGGCTACACCTTC.

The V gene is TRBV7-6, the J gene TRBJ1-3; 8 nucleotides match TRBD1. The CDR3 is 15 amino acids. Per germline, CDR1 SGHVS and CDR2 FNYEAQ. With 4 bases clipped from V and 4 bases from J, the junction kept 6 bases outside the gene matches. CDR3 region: CASSSLTGVGNTIYF. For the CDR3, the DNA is TGTGCCAGCAGCTCACTGACAGGGGTCGGAAACACCATATATTTT.

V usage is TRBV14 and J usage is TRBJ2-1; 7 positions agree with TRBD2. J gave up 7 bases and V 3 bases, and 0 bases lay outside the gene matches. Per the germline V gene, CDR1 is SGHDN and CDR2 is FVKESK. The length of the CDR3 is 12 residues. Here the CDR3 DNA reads TGTGCCAGCAGCCAGGGGGGGAATGAGCAGTTCTTC. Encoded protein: CASSQGGNEQFF. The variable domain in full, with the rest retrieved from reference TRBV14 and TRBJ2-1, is EAGVTQFPSHSVIEKGQTVTLRCDPISGHDNLYWYRRVMGKEIKFLLHFVKESKQDESGMPNNRFLAERTGGTYSTLKVQPAELEDSGVYFCASSQGGNEQFFGPGTRLTVL.

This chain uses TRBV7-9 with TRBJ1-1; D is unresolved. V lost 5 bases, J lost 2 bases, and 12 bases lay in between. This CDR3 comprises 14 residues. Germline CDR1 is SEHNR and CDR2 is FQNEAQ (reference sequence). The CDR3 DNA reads TGTGCCAGCAGCGACGGCGGGAGAAACACTGAAGCTTTCTTT. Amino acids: CASSDGGRNTEAFF. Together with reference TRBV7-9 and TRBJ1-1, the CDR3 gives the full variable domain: DTGVSQNPRHKITKRGQNVTFRCDPISEHNRLYWYRQTLGQGPEFLTYFQNEAQLEKSRLLSDRFSAERPKGSFSTLEIQRTEQGDSAMYLCASSDGGRNTEAFFGQGTRLTVV.